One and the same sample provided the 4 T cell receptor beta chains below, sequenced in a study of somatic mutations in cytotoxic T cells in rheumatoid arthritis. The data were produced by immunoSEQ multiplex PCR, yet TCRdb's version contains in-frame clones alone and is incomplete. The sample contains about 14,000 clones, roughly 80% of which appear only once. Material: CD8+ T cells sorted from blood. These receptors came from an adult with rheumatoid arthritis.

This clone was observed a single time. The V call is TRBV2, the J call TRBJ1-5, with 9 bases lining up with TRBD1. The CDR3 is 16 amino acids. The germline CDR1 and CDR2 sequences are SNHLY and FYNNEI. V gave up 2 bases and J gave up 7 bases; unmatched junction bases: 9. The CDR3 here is CASSERGTGKRQPQHF. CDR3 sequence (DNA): TGTGCCAGCAGTGAAAGGGGGACAGGGAAGAGACAGCCCCAGCATTTT.

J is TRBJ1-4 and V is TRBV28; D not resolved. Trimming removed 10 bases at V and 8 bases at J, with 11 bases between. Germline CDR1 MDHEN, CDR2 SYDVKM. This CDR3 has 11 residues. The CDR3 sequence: CATKKMEKLFF. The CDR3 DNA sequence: TGTGCCACCAAAAAGATGGAAAAACTGTTTTTT.

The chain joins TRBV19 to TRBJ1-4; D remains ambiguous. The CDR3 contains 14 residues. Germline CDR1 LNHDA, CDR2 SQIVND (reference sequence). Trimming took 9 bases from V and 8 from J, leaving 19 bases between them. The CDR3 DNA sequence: TGTGCCAGCAGACCTCCCAGATTCGGGGAAAAACTGTTTTTT. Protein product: CASRPPRFGEKLFF.

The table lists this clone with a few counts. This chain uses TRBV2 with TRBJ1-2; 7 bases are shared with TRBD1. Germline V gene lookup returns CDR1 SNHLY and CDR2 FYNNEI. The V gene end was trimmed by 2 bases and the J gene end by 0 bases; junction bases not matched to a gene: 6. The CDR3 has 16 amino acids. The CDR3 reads CASSEYGQDPNYGYTF. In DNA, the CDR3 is TGTGCCAGCAGTGAATACGGACAGGACCCTAACTATGGCTACACCTTC.